One and the same sample provided the 25 T cell receptor beta chains below, sequenced in a study of monozygotic twins with inflammatory bowel disease. TCRdb reprocessed the 5' RACE reads; each CDR3 protein has one entry and no DNA is given. The repertoire table contains approximately 140,000 distinct CDR3 sequences. The sequenced sample was blood. The receptors originated from a human donor with ulcerative colitis or Crohn's disease, or a healthy co-twin of an affected twin (not recorded which).

The genes are TRBV6-5 and TRBJ1-4; the TRBD1 assignment by TCRdb is unverifiable without DNA. The CDR3 consists of 17 residues. Germline loops: CDR1 MNHEY, CDR2 SVGAGI. CDR3 in amino acids: CASSYWGLVGRGDKLFF.

The V gene is TRBV11-2, the J gene TRBJ2-5; lacking DNA, the TRBD2 call made by TCRdb goes unchecked. The CDR3 is 15 amino acids. Germline assignment: CDR1 SGHAT and CDR2 FQNNGV. This CDR3 reads CASSQSGGAVESQYF.

The gene calls are TRBV20-1 and TRBJ2-7; checking the TCRdb D call of TRBD1 is not possible without DNA. Germline V CDR1 and CDR2: DFQATT, SNEGSKA (reference sequence). The CDR3 covers 11 residues. CDR3 amino acids: CSVLRGPELYF.

This rearrangement joins TRBV5-1 to TRBJ1-1. The CDR3 covers 14 residues. The germline V gene has CDR1 SGHRS and CDR2 YFSETQ. CDR3 loop: CASSLESGRAEAFF.

The CDR3 spells CASTGLVTDTQYF. This chain joins TRBV6-2 or TRBV6-3 and TRBJ2-3; without DNA, the TCRdb call of TRBD1 cannot be checked. Germline V gene lookup returns CDR1 MNHEY and CDR2 SVGEGT. The CDR3 is 13 amino acids.

The V gene is TRBV19, the J gene TRBJ1-5; TCRdb reports TRBD1, a call that lacks DNA to check it against. The CDR3 runs 15 residues. Germline CDR1 LNHDA, CDR2 SQIVND (reference sequence). The CDR3: CASTLTGNSNQPQHF.

This rearrangement joins TRBV5-6 to TRBJ1-3; TCRdb designates TRBD1, a call that cannot be tested without DNA. CDR3 length: 13 residues. The germline gives CDR1 SGHDT, CDR2 YYEEEE. The CDR3 loop reads CASSFNRGNTIYF.

The V gene is TRBV9, the J gene TRBJ2-3. The CDR3 totals 16 residues. Germline CDR1 SGDLS, CDR2 YYNGEE. The CDR3 spells CASSVDSAGVTDTQYF.

The CDR3 sequence is CASSLDSQETQYF. The chain couples TRBV5-1 to TRBJ2-5. Per the germline V gene, CDR1 is SGHRS and CDR2 is YFSETQ. This CDR3 contains 13 residues.

The V call is TRBV11-2, the J call TRBJ2-3; TCRdb returns TRBD1, unconfirmable since there is no DNA. The CDR3 has 15 amino acids. Germline V gives CDR1 SGHAT, CDR2 FQNNGV. The CDR3 here is CASRTFGIYTDTQYF. The whole variable domain, filled in from reference TRBV11-2 and TRBJ2-3, reads EAGVAQSPRYKIIEKRQSVAFWCNPISGHATLYWYQQILGQGPKLLIQFQNNGVVDDSQLPKDRFSAERLKGVDSTLKIQPAKLEDSAVYLCASRTFGIYTDTQYFGPGTRLTVL.

V and J are TRBV24-1 and TRBJ2-3; with no DNA, the TCRdb D assignment of TRBD1 cannot be verified. This CDR3 contains 16 residues. The germline gives CDR1 KGHDR, CDR2 SFDVKD. The CDR3 protein is CATSDLFAGGTDTQYF.

The chain couples TRBV20-1 to TRBJ2-3; TCRdb returns TRBD1, unconfirmable since there is no DNA. Germline lookup yields CDR1 DFQATT and CDR2 SNEGSKA (reference sequence). This CDR3 has 17 amino acids. The CDR3 loop reads CSARAEARGSTADTQYF.

The chain is built from TRBV5-1 and TRBJ2-3; lacking DNA, the TRBD2 call made by TCRdb goes unchecked. Germline V gene sequence: CDR1 SGHRS, CDR2 YFSETQ. The CDR3 extends over 16 amino acids. The CDR3 protein is CASSPHSGGYTDTQYF.

The chain uses TRBV2 and TRBJ1-1. Germline V gene lookup returns CDR1 SNHLY and CDR2 FYNNEI. This CDR3 is 14 amino acids long. Here the CDR3 reads CASMYAAEATEAFF.

V is TRBV20-1 and J is TRBJ2-7; TCRdb gives TRBD1 as the D gene, but with no DNA this cannot be confirmed. The germline V gene encodes CDR1 DFQATT and CDR2 SNEGSKA (reference sequence). The CDR3 length is 12 residues. The CDR3 sequence is CSASTGSYEQYF.

The J gene is TRBJ1-4, the V gene TRBV5-1; TCRdb's assignment of TRBD1 cannot be checked, as there is no DNA. CDR1 and CDR2 (germline): SGHRS, YFSETQ. This CDR3 contains 16 residues. The CDR3: CASSTDKGATNEKLFF.

The chain links TRBV5-1 to TRBJ2-4. The germline CDR1 and CDR2 sequences are SGHRS and YFSETQ. The CDR3 is 18 residues long. The chain's CDR3 is CASSLGVTYVLGKNIQYF.

V gene TRBV5-1 combines with J gene TRBJ2-5; TCRdb calls TRBD2, which cannot be checked without DNA. Germline assignment: CDR1 SGHRS and CDR2 YFSETQ. The CDR3 covers 14 residues. The CDR3 sequence is CASSLGGGLETQYF. Filled out from reference TRBV5-1 and TRBJ2-5, the complete variable domain reads KAGVTQTPRYLIKTRGQQVTLSCSPISGHRSVSWYQQTPGQGLQFLFEYFSETQRNKGNFPGRFSGRQFSNSRSEMNVSTLELGDSALYLCASSLGGGLETQYFGPGTRLLVL.

V is TRBV11-2 and J is TRBJ2-2; TCRdb reports TRBD1, a call that lacks DNA to check it against. The CDR3 has 16 amino acids. Germline V lookup: CDR1 SGHAT, CDR2 FQNNGV. The CDR3 protein is CASSLAGVTNTGELFF.

This CDR3 reads CASSPLWQRSSYEQYF. This chain uses TRBV7-2 with TRBJ2-7; lacking DNA, the TRBD1 call made by TCRdb goes unchecked. The CDR3 runs to 16 residues. From germline, CDR1 is SGHTA and CDR2 FQGNSA.

J is TRBJ2-3 and V is TRBV9; the D call from TCRdb, TRBD1, cannot be confirmed without DNA. The CDR3 consists of 17 residues. The germline CDR1 and CDR2 sequences are SGDLS and YYNGEE. The CDR3 sequence: CASSVGLPGPPWDTQYF.

The chain has TRBV12-3 or TRBV12-4 and TRBJ2-3. CDR3 size: 14 residues. CDR3 in amino acids: CASSLEVGADTQYF.

The V gene is TRBV28, the J gene TRBJ2-7; TCRdb selects TRBD1, and the lack of DNA leaves this call unchecked. Germline-derived CDR1 and CDR2 are MDHEN and SYDVKM. The CDR3 length is 14 residues. CDR3 loop: CASSGRQYNYEQYF.

The gene calls are TRBV20-1 and TRBJ2-3; TCRdb's D call, TRBD2, is unchecked because there is no DNA. Germline V gene data show CDR1 as DFQATT and CDR2 as SNEGSKA (reference sequence). This CDR3 region has 14 residues. CDR3 residues: CSGRAGGSTDTQYF.

The V call is TRBV7-2, the J call TRBJ2-1; TCRdb calls TRBD1, which cannot be checked without DNA. The germline V gene has CDR1 SGHTA and CDR2 FQGNSA. This CDR3 has 15 residues. CDR3 amino acids: CASSLQGCSYNEQFF.